A single sample is the source of the 16 T cell receptor beta chains below, sequenced in a study of blood T cell repertoires in COVID-19. Only in-frame clones appear in the TCRdb table, and some are missing; sequencing was by immunoSEQ multiplex PCR. Among over 25,000 clones listed, more than 80% were seen once. The sample taken for sequencing was peripheral blood. These TCRs come from a human donor in a cohort sampled during active COVID-19.

The chain links TRBV12-5 to TRBJ2-5; 16 bases line up with TRBD2. There are 18 residues in the CDR3. Trimming cost V 2 bases and J 5 bases; bases outside gene matches: 8. Germline CDR1 reads LGHNT; CDR2 reads FRNRAP. Here the CDR3 reads CASGLKGTSGGARETQYF. CDR3 sequence (DNA): TGTGCTAGTGGTTTGAAGGGGACTAGCGGGGGGGCAAGGGAGACCCAGTACTTC.

The CDR3 DNA sequence: TGTGCCAGCAGTTACTTTAGCGGGGGTCTCCCCTACGAGCAGTACTTC. Protein product: CASSYFSGGLPYEQYF. V usage is TRBV6-2 or TRBV6-3 and J usage is TRBJ2-7; 9 positions agree with TRBD2. Germline V CDR1 and CDR2: MNHEY, SVGEGT. The CDR3 is made up of 16 amino acids. The V gene end was trimmed by 1 base and the J gene end by 2 bases; junction bases not matched to a gene: 6.

This clone was seen a single time. This chain links TRBV6-2 or TRBV6-3 with TRBJ2-3; 10 nucleotides align to TRBD2. V was clipped by 5 bases and J by 3 bases; unmatched bases: 2. CDR3 length equals 14 residues. Germline CDR1 MNHEY, CDR2 SVGEGT. Written as DNA, the CDR3 is TGTGCCAGCAGTCCACTAGCGGGGACAGATACGCAGTATTTT. This encodes CASSPLAGTDTQYF.

This clone was counted only a few times. The chain couples TRBV14 to TRBJ2-1; TRBD1 agrees at 9 bases. V was clipped by 1 base and J by 8 bases; unmatched bases: 3. The CDR3 has 14 amino acids. Germline lookup yields CDR1 SGHDN and CDR2 FVKESK. This CDR3 reads CASSQVTGGDEQFF. CDR3 DNA sequence: TGTGCCAGCAGCCAAGTGACAGGGGGGGATGAGCAGTTCTTC. The entire variable domain, with the rest obtained from reference TRBV14 and TRBJ2-1, is as follows: EAGVTQFPSHSVIEKGQTVTLRCDPISGHDNLYWYRRVMGKEIKFLLHFVKESKQDESGMPNNRFLAERTGGTYSTLKVQPAELEDSGVYFCASSQVTGGDEQFFGPGTRLTVL.

The chain's CDR3 is CASKHRDDYGYTF. As DNA, the CDR3 is TGTGCCAGTAAACACAGGGATGATTATGGCTACACCTTC. The chain employs TRBV9 and TRBJ1-2, with D tentatively TRBD1 (6 bases). Trimming left V 8 bases short and J 5 bases short, with 16 bases between. CDR3 size: 13 residues. Germline V CDR1 and CDR2: SGDLS, YYNGEE.

This clone was found once. The chain links TRBV18 to TRBJ2-1, with TRBD2 identical over 9 bases. Germline values: CDR1 KGHSH, CDR2 LQKENI. The ends lost 0 bases at V and 5 bases at J; junction bases unmatched: 14. CDR3 size: 19 residues. The CDR3 DNA reads TGTGCCAGCTCACCACCGGGGCTAGCGGGGCGGTATTTGGACAATGAGCAGTTCTTC. Amino acids: CASSPPGLAGRYLDNEQFF.

On this clone: A read error may account for a junction end that differs from germline. Within the sample, other DNA sequences also encode this same CDR3. The gene calls are TRBV7-2 and TRBJ2-3; 8 nucleotides agree with TRBD2. Germline loops: CDR1 SGHTA, CDR2 FQGNSA. This CDR3 spans 15 amino acids. This CDR3 is CASSLGLAYTDTQYF. The CDR3 DNA reads as TGTGCCAGCAGTTTAGGACTAGCTTACACAGATACGCAGTATTTT.

The genes are TRBV7-2 and TRBJ2-7; no definite D call. V shed 4 bases and J shed 0 bases, with 10 bases lying between them. The CDR3 consists of 14 residues. CDR1 SGHTA and CDR2 FQGNSA come from the germline V gene. In DNA, the CDR3 is TGTGCCAGCAGCTCGTTGACACACTCCTACGAGCAGTACTTC. Its protein is CASSSLTHSYEQYF.

The chain combines TRBV19 with TRBJ2-7, with TRBD1 identical over 7 bases. With V trimmed by 0 bases and J by 6 bases, 14 bases remained unmatched. From germline, CDR1 is LNHDA and CDR2 SQIVND (reference sequence). This CDR3 has 17 amino acids. Here the CDR3 DNA reads TGTGCCAGTAGTATAGATCGATGGCCAGGGGGTTATTCCGAGCAGTACTTC. Its translation: CASSIDRWPGGYSEQYF.

V is TRBV29-1 and J is TRBJ2-1, with D possibly TRBD1 on 5 matching bases. CDR3 length: 13 amino acids. In germline, CDR1 is SQVTM, CDR2 ANQGSEA. Trimming removed 0 bases from V and 10 bases from J, with 13 bases in between. CDR3 in DNA: TGCAGCGTTGAAGAAACGGGCCCAGGGGAGCAGTTCTTC. As protein: CSVEETGPGEQFF.

This chain uses TRBV9 with TRBJ2-5; 9 nucleotides align to TRBD1. The CDR3 spans 17 residues. J gave up 5 bases and V 0 bases, and 11 bases lay outside the gene matches. Per germline, CDR1 SGDLS and CDR2 YYNGEE. The CDR3 is CASSVGPGQGFPETQYF. Written as DNA, the CDR3 is TGTGCCAGCAGCGTAGGTCCGGGACAGGGATTTCCGGAGACCCAGTACTTC.

The CDR3 protein is CAISEPDRFNEKLFF. CDR3 in DNA: TGTGCCATCAGTGAGCCCGACAGGTTTAATGAAAAACTGTTTTTT. The V call is TRBV10-3, the J call TRBJ1-4; tentative D call: TRBD1 (6 bases). V dropped 2 bases and J dropped 4 bases, with 11 bases sitting between them. Germline V lookup: CDR1 ENHRY, CDR2 SYGVKD. This CDR3 region has 15 residues.

This clone has only one observation. The chain has TRBV7-2 and TRBJ2-1, with D possibly TRBD1 on 6 matching bases. V gave up 6 bases and J gave up 2 bases, with 8 bases separating them. CDR1 is SGHTA and CDR2 is FQGNSA in the germline V gene. The CDR3 extends over 13 amino acids. Written as DNA, the CDR3 is TGTGCCAGCAGGACAGGTACCTACAATGAGCAGTTCTTC. Encoded protein: CASRTGTYNEQFF.

In its sample, this clone was seen a few times. The chain combines TRBV7-9 with TRBJ2-1; 9 positions agree with TRBD1. The CDR3 has 17 amino acids. The V gene end was trimmed by 5 bases and the J gene end by 6 bases; junction bases not matched to a gene: 14. Germline V gene lookup returns CDR1 SEHNR and CDR2 FQNEAQ (reference sequence). The CDR3 spells CASSLDRGQGSGNEQFF. CDR3 bases: TGTGCCAGCAGCCTGGATCGGGGACAGGGAAGTGGCAATGAGCAGTTCTTC.

The J gene is TRBJ2-1, the V gene TRBV7-2, with 7 bases aligning to TRBD2. Germline CDR1 SGHTA, CDR2 FQGNSA. CDR3 size: 13 residues. V was clipped by 6 bases and J by 7 bases; unmatched bases: 6. CDR3 DNA sequence: TGTGCCAGCAGTTTGAGAGCGGGGAATGAGCAGTTCTTC. Translation gives CASSLRAGNEQFF.

The chain carries TRBV10-3 and TRBJ2-1; 8 bases agree with TRBD2. The CDR3 sequence is 15 residues long. CDR1 is ENHRY, CDR2 SYGVKD, per germline. Trimming removed 4 bases from V and 8 bases from J; junction bases left unmatched: 10. This CDR3 is CAISALAGSTDEQFF. The CDR3 DNA sequence: TGTGCCATCAGTGCCCTAGCGGGCAGTACGGATGAGCAGTTCTTC.